These 14 T cell receptor beta chains were all obtained from the same sample, sequenced in a study of Ad26.COV2.S vaccination and SARS-CoV-2 variants. Assay used: immunoSEQ multiplex PCR; TCRdb lists only in-frame clones, some missing. The sample includes more than 300,000 clones, roughly nine tenths seen only once; the top ten take approximately 5.9%. Treatment meaning: some 20 received Ad26.COV2.S at low or high dose, single or two shots; several received placebo; per-sample allocation not given. Sampling occurred on day 63 after the first vaccine or placebo injection. Source: peripheral blood, taken in a trial of Ad26.COV2.S vaccine versus placebo. These receptors all come from a person between 18 and 59 years old who received the Ad26.COV2.S COVID-19 vaccine or a placebo.

The chain carries TRBV11-3 and TRBJ2-2, with 7 bases that match TRBD1. Trimming removed 5 bases from V and 5 bases from J; junction bases left unmatched: 17. Germline V gene lookup returns CDR1 SGHNT and CDR2 YENEEA. This CDR3 spans 18 amino acids. For the CDR3, the DNA is TGTGCCAGCAGCCAAACTGGAACAGGGGTGAGGAGAACCGGGGAGCTGTTTTTT. Its translation: CASSQTGTGVRRTGELFF.

The V gene is TRBV5-6, the J gene TRBJ2-2; D possibly uses TRBD1 or TRBD2 (5 bases each). With 7 bases removed from V and 1 base from J, the gap between germline ends came to 11 bases. Per the germline V gene, CDR1 is SGHDT and CDR2 is YYEEEE. The CDR3 loop spans 14 amino acids. CDR3 coding DNA: TGTGCCAGCGGGGCAGGAGGGAACACCGGGGAGCTGTTTTTT. Encoded protein: CASGAGGNTGELFF.

The rearrangement joins TRBV5-6 to TRBJ1-1; D uncertain. The CDR3 covers 13 residues. The germline V gene has CDR1 SGHDT and CDR2 YYEEEE. Trimming left V 3 bases short and J 10 bases short, with 16 bases between. The CDR3 is CASSYSGSQSAFF. The CDR3 DNA sequence: TGTGCCAGCAGCTATTCGGGGTCTCAATCAGCTTTCTTT.

V gene TRBV6-6 combines with J gene TRBJ1-1; D gene ambiguous. The length of the CDR3 is 15 residues. Per the germline V gene, CDR1 is MNHNY and CDR2 is SVGAGI (reference sequence). The ends were cut back, 6 bases at V and 11 bases at J, with 25 bases in the middle. The CDR3 loop is CASRDTKAAQPVAFF. The CDR3 DNA follows: TGTGCCAGCAGAGACACGAAGGCAGCCCAACCGGTGGCTTTCTTT.

This clone was counted only a few times. This sequence joins TRBV5-1 and TRBJ1-2; maybe TRBD1 (5 bases). From germline, CDR1 is SGHRS and CDR2 YFSETQ. The CDR3 has 14 amino acids. With 4 bases removed from V and 8 bases from J, the gap between germline ends came to 18 bases. CDR3 nucleotides: TGCGCCAGCAGCACATACGACAGTGCTCTCGGCTACACCTTC. It is translated as CASSTYDSALGYTF.

The chain employs TRBV15 and TRBJ2-7; possible D gene TRBD1, 6 bases. Germline loops: CDR1 LNHNV, CDR2 YYDKDF (reference sequence). Trimming removed 0 bases at V and 5 bases at J, with 11 bases between. There are 14 residues in the CDR3. DNA of the CDR3: TGTGCCACCAGCAGAGATCGGGCAGGGGACGAGCAGTACTTC. This sequence encodes CATSRDRAGDEQYF.

This chain connects TRBV29-1 to TRBJ2-2; TRBD2 aligns across 10 bases. The CDR3 is 15 amino acids. Germline V CDR1 and CDR2: SQVTM, ANQGSEA. The V gene end was trimmed by 6 bases and the J gene end by 2 bases; junction bases not matched to a gene: 6. The CDR3 bases are TGCAGCGTCCATGGACTAGCGGCAAACACCGGGGAGCTGTTTTTT. It specifies CSVHGLAANTGELFF.

The chain has TRBV7-2 and TRBJ2-1; 11 bases map to TRBD1. This CDR3 region has 15 residues. Unmatched junction bases numbered 2, after V lost 1 base and J lost 6 bases. Germline CDR1 and CDR2: SGHTA and FQGNSA. DNA of the CDR3: TGTGCCAGCAGCTTAGGGACAGGGGGCTTCAATGAGCAGTTCTTC. Translated: CASSLGTGGFNEQFF.

This rearrangement joins TRBV6-5 to TRBJ1-4; D is perhaps TRBD1 (5 bases). The V end was cut by 6 bases, the J end by 8 bases, with 19 bases between. Germline CDR1 is MNHEY and CDR2 is SVGAGI. This CDR3 contains 15 residues. The CDR3 region has the DNA TGTGCCAGCAGGGCGGGGAGGGGCCTAGGGGAAAAACTGTTTTTT. Translated, it gives CASRAGRGLGEKLFF.

The genes are TRBV3-1 (or the pseudogene TRBV3-2) and TRBJ1-2; 9 bases fit TRBD1. Germline values: CDR1 LGHDT, CDR2 YNNKEL (reference sequence). The CDR3 has 15 residues. Trimming cost V 3 bases and J 8 bases; bases outside gene matches: 10. CDR3 region: CASSHPGQGMIGYTF. CDR3 coding DNA: TGTGCCAGCAGCCACCCTGGACAGGGGATGATCGGCTACACCTTC.

The gene calls are TRBV30 and TRBJ1-2, with D perhaps matching TRBD1 (5 bases). Germline CDR1 reads GTSNPN; CDR2 reads SVGIG (reference sequence). This CDR3 comprises 11 residues. V was pared by 4 bases and J by 7 bases, with 10 bases between. The CDR3 here is CAWTWGGGYTF. The CDR3 region has the DNA TGTGCCTGGACCTGGGGGGGTGGCTACACCTTC.

This chain's CDR3 is CASSRTGGMNEKLFF. The CDR3 nucleotides are TGTGCCAGCAGCCGTACAGGGGGCATGAATGAAAAACTGTTTTTT. The chain recombines TRBV11-2 with TRBJ1-4, with TRBD1 matching 9 bases. Losses at the gene ends were 5 bases for V and 5 bases for J; bases not matched to a gene: 6. From germline, CDR1 is SGHAT and CDR2 FQNNGV. This CDR3 is built from 15 residues.

The J gene is TRBJ2-3, the V gene TRBV5-6, with 10 bases matching TRBD2. Germline-derived CDR1 and CDR2 are SGHDT and YYEEEE. CDR3 length: 17 amino acids. V gave up 2 bases and J gave up 4 bases; unmatched junction bases: 10. CDR3 DNA sequence: TGTGCCAGCAGCTTCCCCAAGGCTAGCGGGGGACCAGATACGCAGTATTTT. This gives the protein CASSFPKASGGPDTQYF.

Remarks on this clone: Other DNA sequences within the sample encode an identical CDR3. V and J are TRBV6-5 and TRBJ1-4; no clear D gene. Trimming removed 0 bases from V and 5 bases from J, with 4 bases in between. Germline V gene sequence: CDR1 MNHEY, CDR2 SVGAGI. CDR3 length equals 13 residues. The CDR3 region has the DNA TGTGCCAGCAGTTACTCGGGGAATGAAAAACTGTTTTTT. This gives the protein CASSYSGNEKLFF.